The clone carrying this TCR beta chain was seen a handful of times. The sample is drawn from a study of blood T cell repertoires in COVID-19. Study summary: COVID-19 samples, acute and convalescent, were from the United States, Italy and Spain. PBMCs, B-cell-depleted T cells, or T cells provided the cDNA or gDNA that made up the material.

This CDR3 contains 16 residues. The V and J ends lost 1 base and 8 bases, in that order; junction bases with no gene match: 6. Germline lookup yields CDR1 KGHSH and CDR2 LQKENI. As handled by the study authors: Amplification from reference gene primers served as the basis for estimated nucleated cell counts. The repertoire was sequenced with immunoSEQ multiplex PCR; TCRdb's copy has only in-frame clones and lacks some. The V and J calls and clone size are taken from that table; D and trimming were inferred from the DNA. Of about 220,000 clones in the sample, around 84% were seen once. Material: peripheral blood. The clonotype originates from a man over 45 with active or convalescent COVID-19. The V call is TRBV18, the J call TRBJ2-1; 12 bases align to TRBD2. DNA for the CDR3: TGTGCCAGCTCACCACAGGCTAGCGGGGGGGCAGATGAGCAGTTCTTC. Translating it yields CASSPQASGGADEQFF.